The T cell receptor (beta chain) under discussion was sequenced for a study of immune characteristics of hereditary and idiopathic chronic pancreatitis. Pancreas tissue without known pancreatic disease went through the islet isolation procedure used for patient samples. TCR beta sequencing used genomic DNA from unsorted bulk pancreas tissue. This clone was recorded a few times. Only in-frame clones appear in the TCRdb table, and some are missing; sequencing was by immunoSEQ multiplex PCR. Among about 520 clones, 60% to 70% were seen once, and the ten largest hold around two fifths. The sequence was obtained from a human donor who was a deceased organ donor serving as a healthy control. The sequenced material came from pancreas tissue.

The CDR3 DNA follows: TGCAGCGTTGCAGAGGGGTCGGCTTTCTTT. As protein: CSVAEGSAFF. The chain couples TRBV29-1 to TRBJ1-1; TRBD1 might be the D (5 bases). Germline V CDR1 and CDR2: SQVTM, ANQGSEA. The CDR3 length is 10 residues. V was pared by 4 bases and J by 11 bases, with 11 bases between.